Given below is one TCR beta chain in context. Its antigen remains unknown. This sample is drawn from a study of CD8+ T cells in alopecia areata. The study's findings and limits: When scalp samples are sequenced, resident alphabeta T cells of normal skin are also captured. Scalp lesions, especially in alopecia totalis/universalis, had higher clonality than normal scalp.

RNA extraction and reverse transcription yielded cDNA as sequencing template. Sequenced by immunoSEQ multiplex PCR; TCRdb stores in-frame clones only, minus some. The table shows 90,000 to 130,000 clones, with under 60% occurring only once. This CDR3 spans 12 amino acids. Germline CDR1 SNHLY, CDR2 FYNNEI. V lost 10 bases and J lost 6, with 16 bases in between. The sample taken for sequencing was NKG2D-low CD8+ T cells sorted from blood. The TCR comes from a human donor with alopecia areata. The chain uses TRBV2 and TRBJ2-7, with D perhaps matching TRBD2 (6 bases). The CDR3: CATVPTRGEQYF. CDR3 sequence (DNA): TGTGCCACCGTGCCGACTAGGGGCGAGCAGTACTTC.